These T cell receptor beta chains were read from a single sample in a study of T cells in Graves' hyperthyroidism and ophthalmopathy. TCRdb re-derived calls from the multiplex PCR reads in MiXCR, one entry per CDR3 protein. The profile shows more than 550,000 distinct CDR3 sequences, about 17% of them singletons. The sample consisted of blood. The receptors stem from a woman between 45 and 65 years old with Graves' hyperthyroidism that later progressed to Graves' ophthalmopathy. Each CDR3 is given with its conserved first and last residue. A D gene is named only where the DNA matches it firmly. Expanded clones get a size class; other rows say once, few or many, or leave the size out.

size	D	V	J	CDR3	DNA
few	NA	TRBV2	TRBJ1-5	CASSVAGAIGQPQHF	TGTGCCAGCAGTGTTGCAGGGGCGATCGGGCAGCCCCAGCATTTT
NA	NA	TRBV19	TRBJ1-1	CASRPGGRARNTEAFF	TGTGCCAGCCGTCCGGGGGGGAGGGCAAGGAACACTGAAGCTTTCTTT
many	TRBD1	TRBV5-1	TRBJ1-2	CASSQRSGQGRGYTF	TGCGCCAGCAGCCAACGAAGTGGACAGGGGAGAGGCTACACCTTC
many	NA	TRBV2	TRBJ1-4	CASSLNSRMEKLFF	TGTGCCAGCAGTCTTAACAGCAGAATGGAAAAACTGTTTTTT
few	NA	TRBV27	TRBJ1-1	CASSSRDTEAFF	TGTGCCAGCAGTTCCCGCGACACTGAAGCTTTCTTT
few	NA	TRBV6-1	TRBJ2-5	CASRHRVGAQYF	TGTGCCAGCAGGCACAGGGTCGGGGCCCAGTACTTC
few	TRBD2	TRBV14	TRBJ2-3	CASLTLLAGGVLNTQYF	TGTGCCAGCCTAACCCTACTAGCGGGGGGCGTCCTGAATACGCAGTATTTT
few	NA	TRBV6-1	TRBJ1-5	CASSEFWQGNQPQHF	TGTGCCAGCAGTGAATTTTGGCAGGGCAATCAGCCCCAGCATTTT
NA	NA	TRBV5-1	TRBJ1-6	CASSLERSPLHF	TGCGCCAGCAGCTTGGAGAGAAGCCCCCTCCACTTT
few	TRBD1	TRBV19	TRBJ1-5	CASSIPDREDQPQHF	TGTGCCAGTAGTATCCCCGACAGGGAGGATCAGCCCCAGCATTTT
few	NA	TRBV13	TRBJ1-1	CASSRGSASNTEAFF	TGTGCCAGCAGCCGAGGCTCCGCTTCGAACACTGAAGCTTTCTTT
few	TRBD1	TRBV24-1	TRBJ1-1	CATSDRTGEAFF	TGTGCCACCAGTGACAGGACAGGTGAAGCTTTCTTT
many	NA	TRBV29-1	TRBJ2-2	CSVVRDTGELFF	TGCAGCGTTGTGAGGGACACCGGGGAGCTGTTTTTT
NA	NA	TRBV7-3	TRBJ2-5	CASSLGGMEGETQYF	TGTGCCAGCAGCTTAGGGGGCATGGAGGGAGAGACCCAGTACTTC
many	NA	TRBV12-3/TRBV12-4	TRBJ1-2	CASSWTAGDGYTF	TGTGCCAGCAGTTGGACGGCAGGGGATGGCTACACCTTC
many	NA	TRBV13	TRBJ2-7	CASSLEPYYEQYF	TGTGCCAGCAGCTTAGAACCCTACTACGAGCAGTACTTC
few	TRBD2	TRBV29-1	TRBJ2-3	CSVTGTSGGATDTQYF	TGCAGCGTCACCGGGACTAGCGGGGGGGCAACAGATACGCAGTATTTT
NA	TRBD1	TRBV2	TRBJ1-1	CATSGGQGADTEAFF	TGTGCCACCAGTGGTGGACAGGGGGCGGACACTGAAGCTTTCTTT
NA	NA	TRBV9	TRBJ1-2	CASSVGWGGYGYTF	TGTGCCAGCAGCGTAGGCTGGGGAGGCTATGGCTACACCTTC
NA	NA	TRBV6-1	TRBJ2-2	CASSETGLFTGELFF	TGTGCCAGCAGTGAAACCGGGCTTTTCACCGGGGAGCTGTTTTTT
few	NA	TRBV19	TRBJ1-1	CASISRPQFDTEAFF	TGTGCCAGTATAAGCCGGCCCCAGTTTGACACTGAAGCTTTCTTT
many	TRBD2	TRBV12-3/TRBV12-4	TRBJ2-7	CASSFGTGGLYEQYF	TGTGCCAGCAGTTTCGGGACGGGGGGGCTCTACGAGCAGTACTTC
many	TRBD2	TRBV20-1	TRBJ2-1	CSASDGLAGYNEQFF	TGCAGTGCTAGTGACGGACTAGCGGGGTACAATGAGCAGTTCTTC
many	TRBD2	TRBV11-2	TRBJ2-1	CASSYHDPAGGPNEQFF	TGTGCCAGCAGCTACCATGACCCGGCGGGGGGGCCCAATGAGCAGTTCTTC
few	NA	TRBV5-1	TRBJ1-4	CASSLDRVQGNEKLFF	TGCGCCAGCAGCTTGGACAGGGTCCAGGGTAATGAAAAACTGTTTTTT
NA	TRBD1	TRBV4-1	TRBJ2-7	CASSQALGQGAYEQYF	TGCGCCAGCAGCCAAGCGTTAGGACAGGGGGCATACGAGCAGTACTTC
many	TRBD1	TRBV12-3/TRBV12-4	TRBJ1-4	CASSNRGGEKLFF	TGTGCCAGCAGTAACAGGGGCGGTGAAAAACTGTTTTTT
NA	TRBD2	TRBV20-1	TRBJ2-7	CSAKPGLAAYEQYF	TGCAGTGCTAAGCCGGGACTAGCGGCCTACGAGCAGTACTTC
NA	TRBD1	TRBV9	TRBJ1-2	CASSVEGQENGYTF	TGTGCCAGCAGCGTAGAGGGACAGGAAAATGGCTACACCTTC
NA	NA	TRBV3-1	TRBJ1-1	CASSHGWTEAFF	TGTGCCAGCAGCCATGGGTGGACTGAAGCTTTCTTT
few	TRBD2	TRBV6-2/TRBV6-3	TRBJ2-5	CASSYPPAGGTQETQYF	TGTGCCAGCAGTTACCCCCCAGCGGGGGGTACCCAAGAGACCCAGTACTTC
NA	TRBD1	TRBV6-1	TRBJ2-7	CASRRPGQGFAYEQYF	TGTGCCAGCAGACGCCCGGGACAGGGGTTCGCCTACGAGCAGTACTTC
NA	NA	TRBV13	TRBJ2-3	CASKRGGPTDTQYF	TGCGCCAGCAAGAGGGGGGGCCCCACAGATACGCAGTATTTT
NA	NA	TRBV6-6	TRBJ1-1	CASSYSTTGEAFF	TGTGCCAGCAGTTACTCGACCACGGGTGAAGCTTTCTTT
NA	TRBD2	TRBV12-3/TRBV12-4	TRBJ2-2	CASSSPLGGTRGTGELFF	TGTGCCAGCAGTTCACCTCTAGGAGGGACTAGAGGGACCGGGGAGCTGTTTTTT
few	TRBD1	TRBV4-1	TRBJ1-2	CASSQGGQASGYTF	TGCGCCAGCAGCCAAGGAGGACAGGCGTCTGGCTACACCTTC
few	NA	TRBV19	TRBJ1-1	CASSASDMGNTEAFF	TGTGCCAGTAGTGCTTCGGATATGGGGAACACTGAAGCTTTCTTT
NA	TRBD2	TRBV10-1	TRBJ2-1	CASSESGLGGAYNEQFF	TGCGCCAGCAGTGAGTCAGGTCTCGGGGGGGCCTACAATGAGCAGTTCTTC
many	TRBD1	TRBV7-2	TRBJ2-7	CASSGTDLGYEQYF	TGTGCCAGCAGCGGGACAGACTTGGGCTACGAGCAGTACTTC
NA	TRBD1	TRBV9	TRBJ2-2	CASSARRDRGVSAGELFF	TGTGCCAGCAGCGCCAGGCGCGACAGGGGGGTCAGCGCCGGGGAGCTGTTTTTT
few	TRBD1	TRBV7-2	TRBJ1-1	CASSLTGVATEAFF	TGTGCCAGCAGCCTGACAGGGGTGGCCACTGAAGCTTTCTTT
NA	TRBD2	TRBV27	TRBJ2-3	CASSLRTASGGPSTDTQYF	TGTGCCAGCAGTTTACGGACGGCTAGCGGGGGCCCTAGCACAGATACGCAGTATTTT
few	TRBD1	TRBV6-5	TRBJ1-5	CASSYRTGERIQPQHF	TGTGCCAGCAGTTACCGGACAGGGGAAAGGATCCAGCCCCAGCATTTT
many	NA	TRBV20-1	TRBJ1-2	CSAPRVPDNYGYTF	TGCAGTGCTCCCAGGGTCCCCGATAACTATGGCTACACCTTC
few	NA	TRBV19	TRBJ2-5	CASSIARKETQYF	TGTGCCAGTAGTATCGCCAGGAAAGAGACCCAGTACTTC
NA	TRBD1	TRBV18	TRBJ2-7	CASSSGQGAGMTYEQYF	TGTGCCAGCTCATCGGGACAGGGGGCGGGAATGACCTACGAGCAGTACTTC
many	TRBD1	TRBV5-1	TRBJ2-5	CASSTLTGIQETQYF	TGCGCCAGCAGCACCCTGACAGGGATACAAGAGACCCAGTACTTC
NA	NA	TRBV6-1	TRBJ1-1	CASRYSYGTEAFF	TGTGCCAGCAGGTACAGTTACGGCACTGAAGCTTTCTTT
many	NA	TRBV3-1	TRBJ2-7	CASSQTLQTYEQYF	TGTGCCAGCAGCCAAACGCTACAGACCTACGAGCAGTACTTC
many	TRBD1	TRBV3-1	TRBJ1-2	CASSQEIQGAANYGYTF	TGTGCCAGCAGCCAGGAAATACAGGGGGCGGCTAACTATGGCTACACCTTC
NA	NA	TRBV7-9	TRBJ2-7	CASSQLMNGRYEQYF	TGTGCCAGCAGCCAGTTGATGAACGGGAGATACGAGCAGTACTTC